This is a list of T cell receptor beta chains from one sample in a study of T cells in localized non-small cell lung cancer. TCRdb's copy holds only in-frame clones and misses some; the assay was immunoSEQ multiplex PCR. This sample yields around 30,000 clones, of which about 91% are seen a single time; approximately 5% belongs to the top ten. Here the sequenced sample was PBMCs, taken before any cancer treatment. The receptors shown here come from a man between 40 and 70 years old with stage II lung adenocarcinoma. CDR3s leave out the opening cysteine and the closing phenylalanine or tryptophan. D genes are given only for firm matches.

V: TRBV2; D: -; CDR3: ASVGDGGTQY
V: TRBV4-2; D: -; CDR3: ASSQEALKGSGNTIY
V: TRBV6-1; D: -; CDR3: ASSLYGPNTEAF
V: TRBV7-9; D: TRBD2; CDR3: ASSLGTSGRASTDTQY
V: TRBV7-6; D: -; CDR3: ASSLRGDTEAF
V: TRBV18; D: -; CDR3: ASSPLSLGGETQY
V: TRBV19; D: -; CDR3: ASGTWTGNTEAF
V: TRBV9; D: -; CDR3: ASSPTDSSNQPQH
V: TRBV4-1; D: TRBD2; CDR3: ASSQVHSGSSYNEQF
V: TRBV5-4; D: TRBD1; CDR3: ASSLRDRPGSGLF
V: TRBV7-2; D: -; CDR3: ASSLSWAPGYT
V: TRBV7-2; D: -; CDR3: ASSVYNEQF
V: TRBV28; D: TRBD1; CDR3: ASSTRRGHYGYT
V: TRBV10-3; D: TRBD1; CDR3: AISDEGLDRVDTEAF
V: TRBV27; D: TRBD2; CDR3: ASSLVSAGRDNEQF
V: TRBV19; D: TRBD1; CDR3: ASSARQGSGNEKLF
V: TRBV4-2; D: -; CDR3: ASSQPGASNQPQH
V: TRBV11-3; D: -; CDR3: ASSSWLPDTNEKLF
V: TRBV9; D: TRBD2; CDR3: ASSQRHTSGSGEQY
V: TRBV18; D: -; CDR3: ASSPPHRSGNTIY
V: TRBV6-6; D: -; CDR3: ASSPMNTEAF
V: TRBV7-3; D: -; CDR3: ASSMSSTDTQY
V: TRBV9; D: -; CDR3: ASSARGQETQY
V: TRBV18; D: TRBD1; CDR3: ASSSGTGGDYGYT
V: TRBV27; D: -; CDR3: ASRVGFPTANEQF
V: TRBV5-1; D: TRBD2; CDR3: ASSLGLASTDTQY
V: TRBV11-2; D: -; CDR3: ASSHFRREGQAISYEQY